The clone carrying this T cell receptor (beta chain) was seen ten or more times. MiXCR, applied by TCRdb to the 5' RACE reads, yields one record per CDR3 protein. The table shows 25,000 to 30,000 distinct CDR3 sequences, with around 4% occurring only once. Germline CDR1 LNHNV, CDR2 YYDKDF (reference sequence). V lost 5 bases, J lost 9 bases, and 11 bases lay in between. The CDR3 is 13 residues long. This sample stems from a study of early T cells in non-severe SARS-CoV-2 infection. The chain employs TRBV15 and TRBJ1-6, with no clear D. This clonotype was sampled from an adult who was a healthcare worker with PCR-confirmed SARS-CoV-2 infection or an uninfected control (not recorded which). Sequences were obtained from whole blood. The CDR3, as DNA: TGTGCCACCAGCGCGACGAGCGGTTCACCCCTCCACTTT. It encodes CATSATSGSPLHF. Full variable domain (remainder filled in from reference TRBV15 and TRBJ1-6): DAMVIQNPRYQVTQFGKPVTLSCSQTLNHNVMYWYQQKSSQAPKLLFHYYDKDFNNEADTPDNFQSRRPNTSFCFLDIRSPGLGDTAMYLCATSATSGSPLHFGNGTRLTVT.